This entry describes one TCR beta chain. This sample was taken from a study of blood T cell repertoires in COVID-19. The V gene lost 3 bases and the J gene lost 4 bases, with 15 bases spanning the gap. The V gene's germline CDR1 is SEHNR and CDR2 FQNEAQ (reference sequence). The CDR3 runs 15 residues. Original data processing: Reference gene primer amplification gave estimated nucleated cell counts. Generated by immunoSEQ multiplex PCR, the TCRdb table keeps only in-frame clones and is missing some. V and J calls and clone size are as listed in that table; D and trimming were resolved from the DNA. The data hold roughly 250,000 clones, with about 90% observed a single time.

What was sequenced was peripheral blood. The clonotype originates from a woman between 40 and 50 years old with acute or convalescent COVID-19. The rearrangement links TRBV7-9 to TRBJ1-1; D remains ambiguous. The CDR3 DNA sequence: TGTGCCAGCAGCTTGTCCGTCGGAGATGGCACTGAAGCTTTCTTT. It encodes CASSLSVGDGTEAFF. The full variable domain, in which reference TRBV7-9 and TRBJ1-1 provide the parts outside the CDR3, is DTGVSQNPRHKITKRGQNVTFRCDPISEHNRLYWYRQTLGQGPEFLTYFQNEAQLEKSRLLSDRFSAERPKGSFSTLEIQRTEQGDSAMYLCASSLSVGDGTEAFFGQGTRLTVV.